The subject of this entry is one T cell receptor beta chain. What it binds is unknown. V lost 4 bases and J 4 bases, leaving 14 bases between the germline ends. CDR3 size: 14 residues. Germline CDR1 and CDR2: LNHDA and SQIVND (reference sequence). The data stem from a study of cytomegalovirus exposure and HLA in healthy donors. Study results and caveats: Later analysis suggested most CMV-associated TCR beta chains were HLA-restricted. V- and J-gene trimming of TCR beta was linked (in a later analysis) to a missense DCLRE1C variant.

With 60 Vbeta and 13 Jbeta primers, the PCR was carried out. This table comes from immunoSEQ multiplex PCR, and its TCRdb copy is limited to in-frame clones, with some not included. The sample yields 130,000 to 150,000 clones, about 82% seen once. This clonotype was obtained from a woman aged 40 to 49 in good health and CMV-seropositive. Specimen: PBMCs. This chain joins TRBV19 and TRBJ2-7; the D gene is possibly TRBD2 (5 bases). The CDR3 loop is CASSSRDENYEQYF. The DNA of the CDR3 is TGTGCCAGTAGTAGCCGGGATGAAAATTACGAGCAGTACTTC.